The present TCR beta chain was sequenced within a study of regulatory T cells in long-lasting Graves disease (dated by TCRdb to the early 2020s). For the wider study: Patients with newly diagnosed Graves' disease had been on antithyroid drugs for under 3 months. This study used TCR sequencing and RNA sequencing of peripheral blood to compare persistent Graves' disease patients against newly diagnosed Graves' disease patients. A total of roughly 33 samples were covered by TCR sequencing, comprising approximately 13 persistent and around 20 newly diagnosed Graves' disease patients. The study took place in China and was registered as a clinical trial. The paper's findings and limits, for the study overall: A larger number of public clonotypes was shared among persistent patients (fewer than 3,000) than among newly diagnosed patients (around 890). As a limitation, the authors acknowledged that the small sample size may reduce accuracy. Only peripheral blood was studied, because thyroid tissue, the primary lesion, was inaccessible. Sequencing and analysis were limited to the TCR beta chain. Lower TCR Shannon entropy and fewer highly expanded clones were observed in persistent Graves' disease patients than in newly diagnosed patients, which suggested clonal expansion. Preferential use of TRBV28, TRBJ1-2 and TRBJ2-5 was observed in persistent disease, whereas TRBV20-1 and TRBJ2-1 were favored in newly diagnosed disease.

The time point label here, explained by the study, means: newly diagnosed GD, antithyroid drugs for less than 3 months. RNA was extracted from PBMCs in TRIzol for both TCR sequencing and RNA sequencing. The diagnosis of Graves' disease followed American Thyroid Association guidelines. Patients were recruited from an endocrinology department in Xi'an, China. Each patient gave approximately 10 milliliters of peripheral blood, collected in an EDTA anticoagulant tube. PBMCs were isolated by Ficoll Paque Plus density gradient separation without further T cell sorting. An Agilent 2100 Bioanalyzer and agarose gel were used to check RNA quality, and a NanoDrop 2000 was used to measure RNA concentration. Taken from cysteine to phenylalanine, the CDR3 has 12 residues. CDR3 DNA is the only sequence kept; it has 36 bases, read in frame from the first base. At the junction V is shortened by 3 bases and J by 8 bases; bases outside the gene matches: 6. CDR1 and CDR2 (GTSNPN, SVGIG) derive from the germline V gene (reference sequence).

This clonotype was recorded at least ten times. This receptor's antigen is unknown. Base qualities are missing; no much larger clone stands one base away. Library generation was performed with multiplex PCR. For sequencing, an Illumina HiSeq 4000 was employed. CDR3 regions were amplified by Arm-PCR with iRepertoire HTBI primers to construct TCR beta libraries. Before sequencing, the PCR products underwent gel purification. Regarding the original processing steps: Gene usage analysis of CDR3 amino acid clonotypes relied on the roughly 58 TRBV and 13 to 15 TRBJ segments identified across samples. COPE and FqMerger were used to merge filtered high-quality paired reads into contigs. Contigs were aligned with BLAST to IMGT TRBV, TRBD and TRBJ reference genes, and CDR3 was defined per IMGT. Highly expanded clones were defined as clonotypes with a frequency above 0.1%. Shannon entropy served as the measure of repertoire diversity, while the Gini coefficient captured V-J evenness. A clonotype was considered public if more than one individual shared it. In TCRdb, the public reads were trimmed at Q25 with fastp and aligned with MiXCR, with productive beta chains retained. Rows with a matching CDR3 protein are joined into one entry that keeps the most common DNA and genes. It is TCRdb's table, rather than the study itself, that gives the V and J calls and clone size. In this sample the table shows about 540,000 distinct CDR3 sequences, about 13% of which occur a single time. The ten largest clones take up more than 8.5% of the sample.

The same sample was also studied in work on T cells in Graves' hyperthyroidism and ophthalmopathy. Drawing on the second study: Stable Graves' hyperthyroidism was defined as no progression to ophthalmopathy during 18 months of follow-up. The hyperthyroidism patients were between 18 and 65 years old and newly diagnosed, with a disease duration of less than 2 months. Patients with uncontrolled infections, other autoimmune diseases, pregnancy or lactation were excluded. Diagnoses relied on clinical symptoms, serum thyroxine and TRAb, thyroid ultrasound and orbital computed tomography. The first round of RT-PCR for the TCR CDR3 was performed with the HTBI primer set and the Qiagen OneStep RT-PCR kit. Blood samples also contained most of the expanded thyroid clonotypes (frequency above 0.001), which suggests that blood repertoires may reflect thyroid immune responses. Ophthalmopathy was separated from stable hyperthyroidism by a 13 V-J signature model, with about 88% sensitivity and about 81% specificity obtained in cross-validation and 80%/75% obtained in testing. In validation, the model predicted progression to ophthalmopathy a median of about 5.9 months before onset, with over 60% sensitivity and about 72% specificity. TCR V-J signatures able to tell the groups apart were searched for in a discovery cohort of around 95 patients, of whom more than 40 had Graves' ophthalmopathy and about 60 had stable Graves' hyperthyroidism. Prospective prediction of ophthalmopathy was tested in an independent validation cohort consisting of fewer than 20 hyperthyroidism patients and more than 15 patients who later progressed to ophthalmopathy. The roughly 99 discovery patients were divided at random into training and test sets in a 7:3 ratio. In about 6 Graves' hyperthyroidism patients, the study also compared T-cell repertoires from thyroid tissue with T-cell repertoires from blood. After blood sampling, hyperthyroidism patients were treated with methimazole at a starting dose of 30 mg daily, and ophthalmopathy patients were treated with high-dose intravenous methylprednisolone. The libraries were constructed in a second round of multiplex PCR and then size-selected and purified. Sequencing of the libraries was done on an Illumina HiSeq2000 using paired-end 100 bp reads. Raw data were processed with SOAPnuke, discarding reads with adapters, uncalled bases, mean Phred below 15, or no exact constant-primer or identifier match. High-quality paired reads were merged with COPE v1.2.5, and unique nucleotide sequences were defined as clonotypes. Clonotypes were aligned to IMGT TRBV, TRBD and TRBJ reference segments using MiTCR v1.1. Only V-J combinations with frequency above 0.0001, covering 99% to 99.2% of repertoires, were analysed. The TCS score was defined as F50 (clonal expansion) divided by E x V (chaos), with BLOSUM62-based TCRdist calculated between CDR3 peptides within each V-J. Welch's t-statistics and random forest reduced fewer than 550 V-J features to 10 to 15, which were used in a naive Bayes classifier (R e1071). Sample size was not statistically predetermined, and investigators were not blinded to group allocation. The paper describes TCR Vbeta CDR3 sequencing of 135 peripheral blood samples, made up of 43 ophthalmopathy patients, around 73 hyperthyroidism patients and 17 progressor patients.

Recombination joined TRBV30 with TRBJ1-1; the central 7 bases match TRBD1. The clonotype comes from a man between 25 and 39 years old with Graves disease. Donor details come from another sample of the same person, matched by shared clones. This specimen consisted of peripheral blood mononuclear cells (PBMCs), obtained at new diagnosis, from a patient treated with antithyroid drugs. For the CDR3, the sequence is CAWSPMTGEAFF. At the DNA level, the sequence is TGTGCCTGGAGCCCCATGACAGGGGAAGCTTTCTTT.